Included here is one T cell receptor beta chain sequence, with context. What it recognizes is unknown. This entry is derived from a study of cytomegalovirus exposure and HLA in healthy donors. A multiplex PCR was run with 60 Vbeta primers and 13 Jbeta primers. Generated by immunoSEQ multiplex PCR, the TCRdb table keeps only in-frame clones and is missing some. The sample lists under 200,000 clones; roughly 72% were seen once. Study outcomes and limitations: An assumption of roughly uniform sequencing depth across donors underlay the presence/absence analyses. Among TCR beta chains of equal frequency, HLA-associated ones were more clonally expanded in a later analysis. TCR beta sequences reportedly predicted the HLA-A and HLA-B alleles of most subjects accurately. Rare TCR sequences predominated, though certain public TCRs were found in many donors.

The CDR3 has 15 amino acids. The germline V gene encodes CDR1 SEHNR and CDR2 FQNEAQ (reference sequence). V was pared by 2 bases and J by 0 bases, with 10 bases between. This TCR came from a young woman in good health and CMV-seropositive. What was sequenced was PBMCs. The chain has TRBV7-9 and TRBJ1-1; D uncertain. The CDR3 DNA reads as TGTGCCAGCAGCTTATTTCGGGAAATGAACACTGAAGCTTTCTTT. Translated, it gives CASSLFREMNTEAFF.